These 27 T cell receptor beta chains originate from one sample sequenced in a study of coeliac disease. TCRdb keeps only in-frame clones here, not all; method: immunoSEQ multiplex PCR. The table includes around 4,800 clones, 65% to 75% detected once. Source material: lamina propria lymphocytes from the gut. These receptors came from a woman aged 18-30 years with active celiac disease.

This chain links TRBV14 with TRBJ2-7; 12 positions agree with TRBD2. This CDR3 comprises 15 residues. CDR1 SGHDN and CDR2 FVKESK come from the germline V gene. V was pared by 2 bases and J by 4 bases, with 3 bases of the junction left unmatched. CDR3 in DNA: TGTGCCAGCAGCCAAACTAGCGGGAGGAGGTACGAGCAGTACTTC. Translating it yields CASSQTSGRRYEQYF.

V usage is TRBV5-1 and J usage is TRBJ2-7; D uncertain. Trimming cost V 2 bases and J 1 base, with 7 bases left between them. The CDR3 spans 13 residues. Germline V CDR1 and CDR2: SGHRS, YFSETQ. The CDR3 reads CASSFFQSYEQYF. The DNA of the CDR3 is TGCGCCAGCAGCTTTTTTCAATCCTACGAGCAGTACTTC.

This clone was seen once. V gene TRBV9 combines with J gene TRBJ2-3, with TRBD2 identical over 11 bases. Unmatched junction bases numbered 9, after V lost 3 bases and J lost 0 bases. There are 18 residues in the CDR3. The germline V gene encodes CDR1 SGDLS and CDR2 YYNGEE. CDR3 in DNA: TGTGCCAGCAGCGGGGGACGACTAGCGGGGCGTAGCACAGATACGCAGTATTTT. Its translation is CASSGGRLAGRSTDTQYF.

This chain connects TRBV11-2 to TRBJ2-1; D is unclear. Germline V CDR1 and CDR2: SGHAT, FQNNGV. The CDR3 spans 14 residues. V shed 4 bases and J shed 4 bases, with 11 bases lying between them. In DNA form, the CDR3 reads TGTGCCAGCAGCTCCCTCGCGTTTTACAATGAGCAGTTCTTC. Translated: CASSSLAFYNEQFF.

The V gene is TRBV4-1, the J gene TRBJ2-7; 12 positions match TRBD2. V was pared by 1 base and J by 2 bases, with 0 bases of the junction left unmatched. The CDR3 is 15 amino acids. Germline V gene lookup returns CDR1 MGHRA and CDR2 YSYEKL. The CDR3 coding sequence is TGCGCCAGCAGCCAAGGACTAGCGGGAGCCTACGAGCAGTACTTC. It codes for CASSQGLAGAYEQYF.

This clone has only one observation. The chain has TRBV28 and TRBJ2-7; 7 nucleotides align to TRBD2. Looked up from germline, CDR1 is MDHEN and CDR2 is SYDVKM. V was clipped by 7 bases and J by 3 bases; unmatched bases: 3. The CDR3 has 12 residues. The CDR3 region has the DNA TGTGCCAGCACTAGCGGCGGCTACGAGCAGTACTTC. It encodes CASTSGGYEQYF.

The chain recombines TRBV15 with TRBJ2-3, with a possible D match to TRBD2 (6 bases). Trimming left V 5 bases short and J 2 bases short, with 11 bases between. This CDR3 has 14 residues. Per the germline V gene, CDR1 is LNHNV and CDR2 is YYDKDF (reference sequence). The DNA of the CDR3 is TGTGCCACCAGCCGAACGGGAGACACAGATACGCAGTATTTT. This translates into CATSRTGDTDTQYF.

This clone is large. V gene TRBV29-1 combines with J gene TRBJ2-7; D possibly corresponds to TRBD1 (6 bases). Trimming left V 4 bases short and J 6 bases short, with 25 bases between. The CDR3 runs 16 residues. Germline V gene sequence: CDR1 SQVTM, CDR2 ANQGSEA. The CDR3 region is CSVVPYLTGTNSEQYF. The CDR3 DNA is TGCAGCGTTGTCCCCTACCTCACCGGGACAAACTCCGAGCAGTACTTC.

This clone is deemed large. The chain combines TRBV5-5 with TRBJ1-2; TRBD1 agrees at 9 bases. Unmatched junction bases numbered 7, after V lost 2 bases and J lost 5 bases. The CDR3 runs 15 residues. Germline V CDR1 and CDR2: SGHKS, YYEKEE (reference sequence). CDR3 sequence (DNA): TGTGCCAGCAGCTTAGGACAGGGGATATGGTATGGCTACACCTTC. It codes for CASSLGQGIWYGYTF. Variable domain in full (rest from reference TRBV5-5 and TRBJ1-2): DAGVTQSPTHLIKTRGQQVTLRCSPISGHKSVSWYQQVLGQGPQFIFQYYEKEERGRGNFPDRFSARQFPNYSSELNVNALLLGDSALYLCASSLGQGIWYGYTFGSGTRLTVV.

This chain uses TRBV5-1 with TRBJ2-1; 7 bases are shared with TRBD2. In germline, CDR1 is SGHRS, CDR2 YFSETQ. The CDR3 loop spans 16 amino acids. Trimming at V came to 5 bases and at J to 3 bases, leaving 11 bases not matched to a gene. CDR3 DNA: TGCGCCAGCAGGACCGGGGCCGGGGGGTACTACAATGAGCAGTTCTTC. Protein product: CASRTGAGGYYNEQFF. Drawing the rest from reference TRBV5-1 and TRBJ2-1, the complete variable domain is KAGVTQTPRYLIKTRGQQVTLSCSPISGHRSVSWYQQTPGQGLQFLFEYFSETQRNKGNFPGRFSGRQFSNSRSEMNVSTLELGDSALYLCASRTGAGGYYNEQFFGPGTRLTVL.

The rearrangement links TRBV19 to TRBJ2-3, with TRBD2 identical over 10 bases. The length of the CDR3 is 15 residues. The V segment lost 5 bases and the J segment 1 base; nucleotides outside the gene matches: 3. Germline V gene sequence: CDR1 LNHDA, CDR2 SQIVND (reference sequence). The CDR3 bases are TGTGCCAGTAGTCGGACTAGCGGTCGCACAGATACGCAGTATTTT. It yields the protein CASSRTSGRTDTQYF.

This chain joins TRBV4-3 and TRBJ1-6; D possibly corresponds to TRBD1 (5 bases). The CDR3 contains 19 residues. CDR1 LGHNA and CDR2 YSLEER come from the germline V gene. V was pared by 0 bases and J by 9 bases, with 24 bases between. The CDR3 DNA reads TGCGCCAGCAGCCAAGATCCCCTGGGACTCCCCGGGTCGGCTTCACCCCTCCACTTT. Its translation is CASSQDPLGLPGSASPLHF.

The V call is TRBV6-1, the J call TRBJ1-2; TRBD1 agrees at 9 bases. After removal of 6 bases from V and 3 bases from J, the junction contained 5 bases not matched to a gene. Germline lookup yields CDR1 MNHNS and CDR2 SASEGT. The CDR3 covers 14 residues. The CDR3 DNA is TGTGCCAGCAGCTCACAGGGGGCAGACTATGGCTACACCTTC. As protein: CASSSQGADYGYTF.

A few counts support this clone. The genes are TRBV6-5 and TRBJ1-1; D perhaps matches TRBD1 (6 bases). The CDR3 contains 13 residues. The germline V and J ends were trimmed by 2 bases and 5 bases, with 9 bases remaining between them. Germline loops: CDR1 MNHEY, CDR2 SVGAGI. The chain's CDR3 is CASSYERGTEAFF. CDR3 nucleotides: TGTGCCAGCAGTTACGAAAGGGGGACTGAAGCTTTCTTT.

The chain has TRBV7-6 and TRBJ1-1, with no clear D. Germline loops: CDR1 SGHVS, CDR2 FNYEAQ. The CDR3 has 14 residues. With 1 base removed from V and 0 bases from J, the gap between germline ends came to 6 bases. The CDR3 region is CASSLGSVNTEAFF. CDR3 coding DNA: TGTGCCAGCAGCTTAGGCAGCGTGAACACTGAAGCTTTCTTT.

This chain uses TRBV5-6 with TRBJ1-4; a possible D gene is TRBD1 (5 bases). This CDR3 is built from 16 residues. V was shortened by 4 bases and J by 8 bases, with 21 bases between the two germline ends. Germline lookup yields CDR1 SGHDT and CDR2 YYEEEE. The CDR3 region is CASSPGGMAGYEKLFF. CDR3 coding DNA: TGTGCCAGCAGCCCCGGGGGGATGGCTGGGTACGAAAAACTGTTTTTT.

Here the CDR3 reads CATALGQGDTDTQYF. CDR3 nucleotide sequence: TGTGCCACAGCTCTGGGACAGGGAGACACAGATACGCAGTATTTT. The rearrangement joins TRBV14 to TRBJ2-3; 9 positions match TRBD1. Germline assignment: CDR1 SGHDN and CDR2 FVKESK. This CDR3 is 15 amino acids long. V dropped 10 bases and J dropped 2; count of bases not matched to a gene: 10.

The chain links TRBV9 to TRBJ2-3; 10 bases match TRBD2. The V and J ends lost 3 bases and 1 base, in that order; junction bases with no gene match: 2. Germline lookup yields CDR1 SGDLS and CDR2 YYNGEE. This CDR3 comprises 15 residues. The CDR3 spells CASSALAGGTDTQYF. As DNA, the CDR3 is TGTGCCAGCAGCGCTCTAGCGGGGGGCACAGATACGCAGTATTTT.

The chain has TRBV2 and TRBJ2-3; TRBD2 matches 12 bases. The V gene end was trimmed by 6 bases and the J gene end by 9 bases; junction bases not matched to a gene: 10. Germline CDR1 reads SNHLY; CDR2 reads FYNNEI. The CDR3 extends over 15 amino acids. The CDR3 loop reads CASSKEGTSGSTQYF. CDR3 nucleotide sequence: TGTGCCAGCAGCAAAGAGGGGACTAGCGGGTCAACGCAGTATTTT. The variable domain in full, completed from reference TRBV2 and TRBJ2-3, reads EPEVTQTPSHQVTQMGQEVILRCVPISNHLYFYWYRQILGQKVEFLVSFYNNEISEKSEIFDDQFSVERPDGSNFTLKIRSTKLEDSAMYFCASSKEGTSGSTQYFGPGTRLTVL.

The V gene is TRBV19, the J gene TRBJ1-5; 10 nucleotides line up with TRBD1. CDR1 and CDR2 from the germline V gene are LNHDA and SQIVND (reference sequence). This CDR3 comprises 14 residues. V was pared by 5 bases and J by 6 bases, with 4 bases of the junction left unmatched. The CDR3 DNA reads as TGTGCCAGTAGTGGGTGGACAGGGGGTCAGCCCCAGCATTTT. It is translated as CASSGWTGGQPQHF.

This chain joins TRBV7-9 and TRBJ2-2; 9 bases are shared with TRBD2. The CDR3 is made up of 18 amino acids. V was pared by 4 bases and J by 0 bases, with 9 bases of the junction left unmatched. Germline CDR1 and CDR2: SEHNR and FQNEAQ (reference sequence). In DNA form, the CDR3 reads TGTGCCAGCAGCTCCCGACTAAGCGGGGGGTCGAACACCGGGGAGCTGTTTTTT. This sequence encodes CASSSRLSGGSNTGELFF. Full variable domain (missing parts from reference TRBV7-9 and TRBJ2-2): DTGVSQNPRHKITKRGQNVTFRCDPISEHNRLYWYRQTLGQGPEFLTYFQNEAQLEKSRLLSDRFSAERPKGSFSTLEIQRTEQGDSAMYLCASSSRLSGGSNTGELFFGEGSRLTVL.

The rearrangement joins TRBV7-3 to TRBJ2-2, with TRBD2 as a possible D gene (5 bases). V lost 5 bases to trimming and J lost 1 base, with 11 bases between them. The CDR3 sequence is 15 residues long. In germline, CDR1 is SGHTA, CDR2 FQGTGA. The DNA of the CDR3 is TGTGCCAGCAGCCCCCTGGCGGGGAACACCGGGGAGCTGTTTTTT. It yields the protein CASSPLAGNTGELFF. The variable domain in full, completed from reference TRBV7-3 and TRBJ2-2, reads GAGVSQTPSNKVTEKGKYVELRCDPISGHTALYWYRQSLGQGPEFLIYFQGTGAADDSGLPNDRFFAVRPEGSVSTLKIQRTERGDSAVYLCASSPLAGNTGELFFGEGSRLTVL.

The V call is TRBV11-2, the J call TRBJ2-3; 8 nucleotides line up with TRBD2. Looked up from germline, CDR1 is SGHAT and CDR2 is FQNNGV. Losses at the gene ends were 5 bases for V and 4 bases for J; bases not matched to a gene: 5. The CDR3 is made up of 14 amino acids. Written as DNA, the CDR3 is TGTGCCAGCAGCAGAGACGGGGGGGCAGATACGCAGTATTTT. Translating it yields CASSRDGGADTQYF.

Only a few counts were recorded for this clone. V is TRBV7-6 and J is TRBJ2-7; 10 bases agree with TRBD1. Germline lookup yields CDR1 SGHVS and CDR2 FNYEAQ. The CDR3 totals 14 residues. V shed 5 bases, J shed 3 bases, and the junction held 4 bases outside the gene matches. In nucleotides, the CDR3 is TGTGCCAGCAGCCTCCGGACAGGGGGCTACGAGCAGTACTTC. This codes for CASSLRTGGYEQYF.

This chain connects TRBV7-2 to TRBJ2-7; TRBD2 matches at 9 bases. The CDR3 totals 15 residues. Trimming at V came to 4 bases and at J to 3 bases, leaving 7 bases not matched to a gene. Germline assignment: CDR1 SGHTA and CDR2 FQGNSA. CDR3 sequence: CASSYISGGFYEQYF. Written as DNA, the CDR3 is TGTGCCAGCAGCTATATTAGCGGGGGTTTCTACGAGCAGTACTTC.

This clone was detected only a few times. The sample holds other DNA sequences that translate to the same CDR3. J is TRBJ2-1 and V is TRBV4-2, with 10 bases lining up with TRBD1. The CDR3 covers 14 residues. The germline CDR1 and CDR2 sequences are LGHNA and YNFKEQ. V lost 0 bases, J lost 7 bases, and 0 bases stayed unmatched. The DNA for the CDR3 is TGTGCCAGCAGCCAAGAGGGACAGGGGAATGAGCAGTTCTTC. Protein: CASSQEGQGNEQFF.

V is TRBV7-9 and J is TRBJ2-7, with D possibly being TRBD2 (5 bases). From germline, CDR1 is SEHNR and CDR2 FQNEAQ (reference sequence). CDR3 size: 13 residues. V was pared by 5 bases and J by 4 bases, with 12 bases between. The DNA for the CDR3 is TGTGCCAGCAGCCCCAAAGCGGCTTACGAGCAGTACTTC. Protein product: CASSPKAAYEQYF.